This TCR beta chain is from a study of T-cell memory formation after mild COVID-19. MiXCR, applied by TCRdb to the 5' RACE reads, yields one record per CDR3 protein. The sample lists fewer than 350,000 distinct CDR3 sequences, approximately 16% seen once, with about 20% in the top ten. CDR1 and CDR2 from the germline V gene are SGHRS and YFSETQ. V trimming: 4 bases; J trimming: 5 bases; junction bases outside the gene matches: 7. The CDR3 length is 15 residues. Findings of the study overall: Clones shrinking from day 15 to 85 showed even CD4/CD8 mixes; later expanders tilted CD4+. For contracting clones, CD4+ ones sat mainly in CM and EM, CD8+ in EMRA.

Concerning this clonotype itself: Its antigen is unidentified.

The chain is built from TRBV5-1 and TRBJ2-1; 9 bases line up with TRBD2. The clonotype originates from a man aged 18 to 30 who had mild COVID-19 (a few samples of this study predate the infection). Cell type and time point are not known. Sequencing was done on a sample of PBMCs or a T cell subset sorted from them (not recorded which). The CDR3 DNA sequence: TGCGCCAGCAGCCCTCGACTAGCGGCGAACAATGAGCAGTTCTTC. Amino acid sequence: CASSPRLAANNEQFF.